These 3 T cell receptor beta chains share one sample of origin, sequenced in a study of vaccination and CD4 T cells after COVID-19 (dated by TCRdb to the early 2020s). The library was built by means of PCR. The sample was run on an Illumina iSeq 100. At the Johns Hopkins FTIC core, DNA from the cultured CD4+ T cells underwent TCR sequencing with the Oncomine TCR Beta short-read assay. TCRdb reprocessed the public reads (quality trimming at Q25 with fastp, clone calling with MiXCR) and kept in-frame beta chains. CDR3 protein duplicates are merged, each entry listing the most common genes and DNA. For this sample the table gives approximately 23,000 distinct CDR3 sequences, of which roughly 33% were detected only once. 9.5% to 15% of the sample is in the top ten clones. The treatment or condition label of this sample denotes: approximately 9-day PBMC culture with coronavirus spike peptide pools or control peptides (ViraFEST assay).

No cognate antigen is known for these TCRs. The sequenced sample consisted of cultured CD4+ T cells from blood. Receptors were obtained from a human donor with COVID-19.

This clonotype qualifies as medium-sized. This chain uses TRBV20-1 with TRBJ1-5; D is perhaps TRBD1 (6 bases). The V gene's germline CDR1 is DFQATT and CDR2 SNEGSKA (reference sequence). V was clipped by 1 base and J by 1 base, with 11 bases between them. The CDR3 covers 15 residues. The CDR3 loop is CSARAPDRSNQPQHF. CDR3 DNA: TGCAGTGCTAGAGCCCCTGACAGGAGCAATCAGCCCCAGCATTTT.

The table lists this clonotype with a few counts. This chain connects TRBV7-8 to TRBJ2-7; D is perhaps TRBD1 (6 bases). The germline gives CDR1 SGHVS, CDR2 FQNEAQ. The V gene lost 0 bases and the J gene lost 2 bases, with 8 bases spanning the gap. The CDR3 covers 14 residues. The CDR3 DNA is TGTGCCAGCAGCTTAGCGGGGGCAACCTACGAGCAGTACTTC. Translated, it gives CASSLAGATYEQYF.

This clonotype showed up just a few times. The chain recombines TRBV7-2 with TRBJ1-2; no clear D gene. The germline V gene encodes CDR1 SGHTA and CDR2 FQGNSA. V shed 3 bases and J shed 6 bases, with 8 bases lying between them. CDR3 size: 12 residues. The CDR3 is CASSFRHDGYTF. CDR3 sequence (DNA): TGTGCCAGCAGCTTTCGGCACGATGGCTACACCTTC.